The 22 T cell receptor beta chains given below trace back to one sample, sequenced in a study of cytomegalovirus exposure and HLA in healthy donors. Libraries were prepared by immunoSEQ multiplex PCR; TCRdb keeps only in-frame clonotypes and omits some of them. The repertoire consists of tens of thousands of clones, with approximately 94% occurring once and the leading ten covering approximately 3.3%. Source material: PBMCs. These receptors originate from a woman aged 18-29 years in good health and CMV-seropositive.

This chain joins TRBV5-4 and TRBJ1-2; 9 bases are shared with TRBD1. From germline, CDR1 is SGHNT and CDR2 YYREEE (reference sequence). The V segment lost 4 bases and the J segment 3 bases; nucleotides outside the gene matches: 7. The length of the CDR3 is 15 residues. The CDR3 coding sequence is TGTGCCAGCAGCATAGACAGGGGGGCCTACTATGGCTACACCTTC. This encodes CASSIDRGAYYGYTF.

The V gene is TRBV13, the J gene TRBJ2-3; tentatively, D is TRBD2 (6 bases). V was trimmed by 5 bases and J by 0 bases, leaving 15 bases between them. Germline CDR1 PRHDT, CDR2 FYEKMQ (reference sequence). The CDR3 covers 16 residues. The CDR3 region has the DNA TGTGCCAGCAGCGGGGGACTGCCGCTTAGCACAGATACGCAGTATTTT. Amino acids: CASSGGLPLSTDTQYF.

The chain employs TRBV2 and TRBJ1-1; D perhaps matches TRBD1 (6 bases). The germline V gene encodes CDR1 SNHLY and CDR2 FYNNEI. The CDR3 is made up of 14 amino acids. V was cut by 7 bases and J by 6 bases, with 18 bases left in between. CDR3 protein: CASIGLRGASEAFF. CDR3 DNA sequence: TGTGCCAGCATCGGTCTGCGGGGGGCGTCTGAAGCTTTCTTT. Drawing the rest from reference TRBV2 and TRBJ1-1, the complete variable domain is EPEVTQTPSHQVTQMGQEVILRCVPISNHLYFYWYRQILGQKVEFLVSFYNNEISEKSEIFDDQFSVERPDGSNFTLKIRSTKLEDSAMYFCASIGLRGASEAFFGQGTRLTVV.

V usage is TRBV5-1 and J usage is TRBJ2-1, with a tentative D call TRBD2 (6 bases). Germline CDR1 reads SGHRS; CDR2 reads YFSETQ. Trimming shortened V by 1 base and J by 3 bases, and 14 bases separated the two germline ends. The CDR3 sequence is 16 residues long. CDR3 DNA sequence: TGCGCCAGCAGCTTGACCGGGAGACTAGACTACAATGAGCAGTTCTTC. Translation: CASSLTGRLDYNEQFF.

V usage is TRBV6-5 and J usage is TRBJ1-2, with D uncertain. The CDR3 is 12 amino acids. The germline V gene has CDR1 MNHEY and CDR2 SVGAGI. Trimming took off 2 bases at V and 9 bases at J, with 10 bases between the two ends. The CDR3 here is CASSYGAGSYTF. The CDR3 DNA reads TGTGCCAGCAGTTACGGAGCCGGTAGCTACACCTTC.

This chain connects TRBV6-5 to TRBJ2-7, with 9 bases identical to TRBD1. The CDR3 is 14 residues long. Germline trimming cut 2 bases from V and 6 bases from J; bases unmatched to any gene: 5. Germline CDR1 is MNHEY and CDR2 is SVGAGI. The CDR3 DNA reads TGTGCCAGCAGTTACCGGGACAGGGTGTCCGAGCAGTACTTC. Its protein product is CASSYRDRVSEQYF.

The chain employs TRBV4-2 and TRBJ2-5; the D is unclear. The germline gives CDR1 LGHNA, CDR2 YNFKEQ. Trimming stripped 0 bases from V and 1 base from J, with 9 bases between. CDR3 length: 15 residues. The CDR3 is CASSQEVQIQETQYF. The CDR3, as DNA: TGTGCCAGCAGCCAAGAGGTTCAGATCCAAGAGACCCAGTACTTC.

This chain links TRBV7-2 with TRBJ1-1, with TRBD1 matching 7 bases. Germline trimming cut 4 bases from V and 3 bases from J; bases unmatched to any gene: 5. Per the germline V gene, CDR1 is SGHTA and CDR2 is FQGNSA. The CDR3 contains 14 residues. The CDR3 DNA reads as TGTGCCAGCAGCTCTTGGACAGGAGACACTGAAGCTTTCTTT. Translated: CASSSWTGDTEAFF.

The CDR3 DNA reads as TGCAGCGTGCGTTCAGGGCTCACTAACTATGGCTACACCTTC. Protein product: CSVRSGLTNYGYTF. V and J are TRBV29-1 and TRBJ1-2; D possibly corresponds to TRBD1 (5 bases). V was clipped by 6 bases and J by 0 bases, with 14 bases between them. The CDR3 has 14 amino acids. The germline CDR1 and CDR2 sequences are SQVTM and ANQGSEA. Complete variable domain (other parts from reference TRBV29-1 and TRBJ1-2): SAVISQKPSRDICQRGTSLTIQCQVDSQVTMMFWYRQQPGQSLTLIATANQGSEATYESGFVIDKFPISRPNLTFSTLTVSNMSPEDSSIYLCSVRSGLTNYGYTFGSGTRLTVV.

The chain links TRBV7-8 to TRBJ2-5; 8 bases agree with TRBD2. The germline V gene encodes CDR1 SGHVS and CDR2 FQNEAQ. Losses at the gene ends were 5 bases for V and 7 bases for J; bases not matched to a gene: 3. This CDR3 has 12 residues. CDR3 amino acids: CASSGLAGTQYF. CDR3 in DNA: TGTGCCAGCAGCGGTCTAGCGGGGACCCAGTACTTC.

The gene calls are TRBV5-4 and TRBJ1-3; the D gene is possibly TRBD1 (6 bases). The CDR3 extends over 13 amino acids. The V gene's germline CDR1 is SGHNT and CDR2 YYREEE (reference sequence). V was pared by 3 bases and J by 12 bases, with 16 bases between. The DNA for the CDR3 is TGTGCCAGCAGCTCCTCGACAGGATTAGGCATATATTTT. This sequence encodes CASSSSTGLGIYF.

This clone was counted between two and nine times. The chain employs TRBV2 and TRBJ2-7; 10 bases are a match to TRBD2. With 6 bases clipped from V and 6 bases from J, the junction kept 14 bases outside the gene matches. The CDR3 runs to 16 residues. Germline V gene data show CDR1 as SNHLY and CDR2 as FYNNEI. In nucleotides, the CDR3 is TGTGCCAGCAGCGCCGATTGGACTAGCGGAGGTGCCGAGCAGTACTTC. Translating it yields CASSADWTSGGAEQYF. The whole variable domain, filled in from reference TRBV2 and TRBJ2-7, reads EPEVTQTPSHQVTQMGQEVILRCVPISNHLYFYWYRQILGQKVEFLVSFYNNEISEKSEIFDDQFSVERPDGSNFTLKIRSTKLEDSAMYFCASSADWTSGGAEQYFGPGTRLTVT.

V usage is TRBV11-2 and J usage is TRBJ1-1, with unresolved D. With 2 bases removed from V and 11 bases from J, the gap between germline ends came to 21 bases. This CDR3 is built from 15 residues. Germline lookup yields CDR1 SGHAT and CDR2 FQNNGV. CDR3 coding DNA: TGTGCCAGCAGCTTAATGGGCAGTGGAGGCTCCGAGGCTTTCTTT. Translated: CASSLMGSGGSEAFF.

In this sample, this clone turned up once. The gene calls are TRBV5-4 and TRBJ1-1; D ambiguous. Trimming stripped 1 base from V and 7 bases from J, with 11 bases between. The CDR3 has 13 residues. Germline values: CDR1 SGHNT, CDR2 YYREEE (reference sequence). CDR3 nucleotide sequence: TGTGCCAGCAGCTTGTTTCCCAGATATGAAGCTTTCTTT. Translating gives CASSLFPRYEAFF.

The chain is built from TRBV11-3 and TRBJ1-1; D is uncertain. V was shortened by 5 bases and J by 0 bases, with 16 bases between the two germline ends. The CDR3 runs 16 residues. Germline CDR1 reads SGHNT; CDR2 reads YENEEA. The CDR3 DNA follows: TGTGCCAGCAGCCGTCTGGGGTTCGGGGTGAACACTGAAGCTTTCTTT. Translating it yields CASSRLGFGVNTEAFF.

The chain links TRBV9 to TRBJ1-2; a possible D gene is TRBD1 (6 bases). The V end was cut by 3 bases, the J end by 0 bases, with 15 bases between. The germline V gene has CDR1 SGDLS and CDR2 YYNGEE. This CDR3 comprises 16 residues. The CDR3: CASSAFGTRPNYGYTF. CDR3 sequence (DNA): TGTGCCAGCAGCGCCTTCGGGACACGGCCTAACTATGGCTACACCTTC.

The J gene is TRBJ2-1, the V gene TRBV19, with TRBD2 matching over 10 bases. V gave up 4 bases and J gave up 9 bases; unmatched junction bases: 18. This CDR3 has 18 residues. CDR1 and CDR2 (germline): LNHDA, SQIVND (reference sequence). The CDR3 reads CASSTGSGRAPPAAEQFF. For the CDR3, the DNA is TGTGCCAGTAGTACGGGGAGCGGGAGGGCCCCTCCGGCCGCTGAGCAGTTCTTC.

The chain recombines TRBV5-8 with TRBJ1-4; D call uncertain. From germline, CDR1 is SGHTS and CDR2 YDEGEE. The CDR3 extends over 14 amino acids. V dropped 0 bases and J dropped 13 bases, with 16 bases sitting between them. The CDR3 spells CASSLAGDLRGLFF. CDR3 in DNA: TGTGCCAGCAGCTTGGCAGGTGATCTCCGGGGACTGTTTTTT. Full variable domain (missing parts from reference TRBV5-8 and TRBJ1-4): EAGVTQSPTHLIKTRGQQATLRCSPISGHTSVYWYQQALGLGLQFLLWYDEGEERNRGNFPPRFSGRQFPNYSSELNVNALELEDSALYLCASSLAGDLRGLFFGSGTQLSVL.

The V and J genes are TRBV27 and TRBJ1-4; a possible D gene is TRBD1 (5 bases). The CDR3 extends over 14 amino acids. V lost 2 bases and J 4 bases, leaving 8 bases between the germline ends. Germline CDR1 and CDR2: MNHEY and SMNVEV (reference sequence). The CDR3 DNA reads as TGTGCCAGCAGTTTAGTGGGGCGTAATGAAAAACTGTTTTTT. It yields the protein CASSLVGRNEKLFF.

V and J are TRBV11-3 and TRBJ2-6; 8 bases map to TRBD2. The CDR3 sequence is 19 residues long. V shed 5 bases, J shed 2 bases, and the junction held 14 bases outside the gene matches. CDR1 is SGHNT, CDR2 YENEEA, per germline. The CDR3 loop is CASSVRTSRMIPGANVLTF. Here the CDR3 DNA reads TGTGCCAGCAGCGTCCGGACTAGCAGGATGATCCCTGGGGCCAACGTCCTGACTTTC.

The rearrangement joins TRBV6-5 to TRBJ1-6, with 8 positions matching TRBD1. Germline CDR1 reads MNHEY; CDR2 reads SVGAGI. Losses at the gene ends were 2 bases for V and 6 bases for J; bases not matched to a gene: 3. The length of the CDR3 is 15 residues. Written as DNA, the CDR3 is TGTGCCAGCAGTTACACCACAGGGGGTAATTCACCCCTCCACTTT. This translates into CASSYTTGGNSPLHF.

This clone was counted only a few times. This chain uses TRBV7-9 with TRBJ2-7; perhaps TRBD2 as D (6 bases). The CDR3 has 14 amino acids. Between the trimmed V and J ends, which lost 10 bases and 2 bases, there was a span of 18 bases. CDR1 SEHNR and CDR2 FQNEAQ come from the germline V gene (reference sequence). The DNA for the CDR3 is TGTGCCACCAACCTCGGGGGTCCAACCTACGAGCAGTACTTC. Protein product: CATNLGGPTYEQYF.